This TCR beta chain was identified in a study of T cell changes during pregnancy in multiple sclerosis. The CDR3 covers 14 residues. Trimming cost V 0 bases and J 1 base, with 7 bases left between them. Germline CDR1 and CDR2: SGHRS and YFSETQ. The table came from immunoSEQ multiplex PCR; TCRdb's copy has only in-frame clones and leaves some out. Here the sample spans 30,000 to 40,000 clones, nearly 90% being singletons. This receptor was taken from a female donor with multiple sclerosis, enrolled in a pregnancy study. The V and J genes are TRBV5-1 and TRBJ1-1, with D possibly TRBD1 on 5 matching bases. The specimen was CD4+ T cells from peripheral blood mononuclear cells, collected in the second trimester of pregnancy. In DNA, the CDR3 is TGCGCCAGCAGCTTGGTAGGGGCGAACACTGAAGCTTTCTTT. Translation: CASSLVGANTEAFF.